Listed below are T cell receptor beta chains from one sample, sequenced in a study of cytomegalovirus exposure and HLA in healthy donors. Assay used: immunoSEQ multiplex PCR; TCRdb lists only in-frame clones, some missing. This sample has about 130,000 clones, with more than 80% found just once. Source material: PBMCs. The source of these receptors is a male donor in good health and CMV-seronegative. CDR3s include the opening cysteine and the closing phenylalanine or tryptophan. The order of the fields is V gene, J gene, CDR3 length, D gene, clone size, CDR3 DNA, CDR3 protein. D genes are given only for firm matches. Not all rows give a size; the values are once, few, many and, for expanded clones, a class.

>TRBV6-5|TRBJ1-1|13|NA|NA
TGTGCCAGCAGTTACGGGGAGAGCACTGAAGCTTTCTTT
CASSYGESTEAFF
>TRBV7-9|TRBJ2-7|17|NA|NA
TGTGCCAGCAGCTTAAAAGGGCCCCAACTAAAGGGGTACGAGCAGTACTTC
CASSLKGPQLKGYEQYF
>TRBV7-8|TRBJ2-2|15|TRBD1|NA
TGTGCCAGCAGCGGGAGGACAGGGGGCACCGGGGAGCTGTTTTTT
CASSGRTGGTGELFF
>TRBV5-1|TRBJ2-2|17|TRBD1|NA
TGCGCCAGCAGCTTGAGGCAGGGGGTTTTGGTCGCCGGGGAGCTGTTTTTT
CASSLRQGVLVAGELFF
>TRBV5-3|TRBJ1-3|18|TRBD1|NA
TGTGCCAGAAGCTTTTCCGAACCGACAGGGCTCTCTGGAAACACCATATATTTT
CARSFSEPTGLSGNTIYF
>TRBV7-9|TRBJ1-3|16|NA|once
TGTGCCAGCAGCTCGTTGATCGGGGGGCCTGGAAACACCATATATTTT
CASSSLIGGPGNTIYF
>TRBV6-1|TRBJ1-1|15|TRBD1|few
TGTGCCAGCAGTGAAGCGCCAACAGGGGGGACTGAAGCTTTCTTT
CASSEAPTGGTEAFF
>TRBV5-4|TRBJ2-1|17|TRBD2|NA
TGTGCCAGCAGCCCCGGGACTAGCGCGAGCTCCTACAATGAGCAGTTCTTC
CASSPGTSASSYNEQFF
>TRBV7-9|TRBJ2-3|17|NA|NA
TGTGCCAGCAGCTTAGGCCATATTGACAGTGGGGGGATTACGCAGTATTTT
CASSLGHIDSGGITQYF
>TRBV6-4|TRBJ1-5|18|TRBD1|NA
TGTGCCAGCAGTGACTCGATCCGACAGGGGGGTAGCAATCAGCCCCAGCATTTT
CASSDSIRQGGSNQPQHF
>TRBV5-1|TRBJ2-5|13|TRBD2|NA
TGCGCCAGCACAGGGACTACCAAAGAGACCCAGTACTTC
CASTGTTKETQYF
>TRBV5-1|TRBJ1-4|13|NA|NA
TGCGCCAGCAGCGAGCCCCCCAATGAAAAACTGTTTTTT
CASSEPPNEKLFF
>TRBV5-4|TRBJ2-7|15|TRBD1|NA
TGTGCCAGCAGGGTGACCGGGACAGGGGTAGGAGAGCAGTACTTC
CASRVTGTGVGEQYF
>TRBV7-6|TRBJ2-3|14|NA|few
TGTGCCAGCAGCTTAGTGCAAGCAGGGGATACGCAGTATTTT
CASSLVQAGDTQYF
>TRBV7-2|TRBJ2-2|19|TRBD2|NA
TGTGCCAGCAGCTTAGGGTTATGGAGCGGGAGGGTGAGAACCGGGGAGCTGTTTTTT
CASSLGLWSGRVRTGELFF
>TRBV4-1|TRBJ2-1|13|NA|few
TGCGCCAGCAGCCCGATAGGGGGTTCGGGTCACTTCTTC
CASSPIGGSGHFF
>TRBV27|TRBJ1-1|15|TRBD1|NA
TGTGCCAGCAGTTTCCACAGGGGAGACAGCACTGAAGCTTTCTTT
CASSFHRGDSTEAFF
>TRBV4-1|TRBJ2-1|16|TRBD2|NA
TGCGCCAGCAGCCAACCGGGACTAGGCCCCTACAATGAGCAGTTCTTC
CASSQPGLGPYNEQFF
>TRBV29-1|TRBJ1-1|12|NA|NA
TGCAGCGGACGAGGGGGGAACACTGAAGCTTTCTTT
CSGRGGNTEAFF
>TRBV2|TRBJ1-5|17|NA|few
TGTGCCAGCAGTGAAGCGATGACAGGTCTTGACAATCAGCCCCAGCATTTT
CASSEAMTGLDNQPQHF
>TRBV5-1|TRBJ2-3|15|TRBD2|NA
TGCGCCAGCAGCTTGGCTAGCGGGGGCACAGATACGCAGTATTTT
CASSLASGGTDTQYF
>TRBV5-5|TRBJ2-1|15|TRBD2|NA
TGTGCCAGCAGCTTAAGCGGGGGGTCCTACAATGAGCAGTTCTTC
CASSLSGGSYNEQFF
>TRBV11-2|TRBJ2-1|16|TRBD1|NA
TGTGCCAGCAGCTTAGCACAGGGGGCGTTTTACAATGAGCAGTTCTTC
CASSLAQGAFYNEQFF
>TRBV2|TRBJ1-1|16|NA|NA
TGTGCCAGCAAAAATACCTGGGACACTAGGGACACTGAAGCTTTCTTT
CASKNTWDTRDTEAFF
>TRBV7-2|TRBJ1-1|12|NA|NA
TGTGCCAGCAGCCTGTGGGGGCTGTCAGCTTTCTTT
CASSLWGLSAFF
>TRBV7-2|TRBJ2-5|13|NA|NA
TGTGCCAGCAGGAGGGACATTTTGGAGACCCAGTACTTC
CASRRDILETQYF
>TRBV19|TRBJ1-5|16|TRBD1|NA
TGTGCCAGTAGTTTCACCGGGACAGGGATTTATCAGCCCCAGCATTTT
CASSFTGTGIYQPQHF
>TRBV18|TRBJ2-5|14|NA|few
TGTGCCAGCTCACCCCCGACAAACCAAGAGACCCAGTACTTC
CASSPPTNQETQYF
>TRBV14|TRBJ2-2|14|NA|few
TGTGCCAGCAGAGAGGCACCGAACACCGGGGAGCTGTTTTTT
CASREAPNTGELFF
>TRBV7-9|TRBJ1-3|16|NA|NA
TGTGCCAGCAGCTTAGAAGTCGGGGGGCATGGAAACACCATATATTTT
CASSLEVGGHGNTIYF